The 16 T cell receptor beta chains reported below all come from one sample, sequenced in a study of cytomegalovirus exposure and HLA in healthy donors. Both 60 Vbeta primers and 13 Jbeta primers went into the PCR. Assay used: immunoSEQ multiplex PCR; TCRdb lists only in-frame clones, some missing. Here the sample spans under 150,000 clones, approximately 80% being singletons. The sample comprised PBMCs. Every receptor here comes from a girl aged 2 to 10 in good health and CMV-seronegative.

This chain connects TRBV16 to TRBJ1-1; unclear D gene. Germline CDR1 KGHSY, CDR2 FQNENV. The CDR3 is 15 amino acids. Between the trimmed V and J ends, which lost 1 base and 0 bases, there was a span of 9 bases. In DNA, the CDR3 is TGTGCCAGCAGCCAATGGGAGGGCTTGAACACTGAAGCTTTCTTT. It is translated as CASSQWEGLNTEAFF.

The gene calls are TRBV5-6 and TRBJ1-2; a possible D gene is TRBD1 (6 bases). This CDR3 comprises 14 residues. Trimming removed 3 bases from V and 6 bases from J, with 15 bases in between. Germline lookup yields CDR1 SGHDT and CDR2 YYEEEE. The CDR3 bases are TGTGCCAGCAGCTCCCTGGGGGGGCCAAATGGCTACACCTTC. Its translation is CASSSLGGPNGYTF.

This clone was detected a few times. This chain uses TRBV30 with TRBJ2-1; no reliable D call. The CDR3 consists of 15 residues. Deletions cut 4 bases from V and 2 bases from J, with 15 bases between. Germline lookup yields CDR1 GTSNPN and CDR2 SVGIG (reference sequence). The CDR3 region has the DNA TGTGCCTGGAAGAGCTCCGGGTTCCCCTACAATGAGCAGTTCTTC. Amino acid sequence: CAWKSSGFPYNEQFF.

The rearrangement uses TRBV19 and TRBJ1-5; 7 positions agree with TRBD1. With 6 bases clipped from V and 5 bases from J, the junction kept 16 bases outside the gene matches. The CDR3 consists of 17 residues. CDR1 is LNHDA and CDR2 is SQIVND in the germline V gene (reference sequence). The CDR3, as DNA: TGTGCCAGTAGCAACACAACCGGAGGGGGCGTCCATCAGCCCCAGCATTTT. This encodes CASSNTTGGGVHQPQHF.

The chain uses TRBV5-1 and TRBJ1-5; D is unclear. In germline, CDR1 is SGHRS, CDR2 YFSETQ. Between the trimmed V and J ends, which lost 0 bases and 4 bases, there was a span of 8 bases. This CDR3 has 14 residues. The CDR3 sequence is CASSLGSGNQPQHF. The CDR3, as DNA: TGCGCCAGCAGCTTGGGGTCGGGGAATCAGCCCCAGCATTTT.

V and J are TRBV19 and TRBJ2-3, with 8 bases aligning to TRBD1. This CDR3 is built from 14 residues. Unmatched junction bases numbered 2, after V lost 3 bases and J lost 3 bases. Looked up from germline, CDR1 is LNHDA and CDR2 is SQIVND (reference sequence). The CDR3 DNA sequence: TGTGCCAGTAGTATCCAGGGGGCGACAGATACGCAGTATTTT. This encodes CASSIQGATDTQYF. Filled out from reference TRBV19 and TRBJ2-3, the complete variable domain reads DGGITQSPKYLFRKEGQNVTLSCEQNLNHDAMYWYRQDPGQGLRLIYYSQIVNDFQKGDIAEGYSVSREKKESFPLTVTSAQKNPTAFYLCASSIQGATDTQYFGPGTRLTVL.

In regard to this clone: Other DNA sequences in this specimen translate into the identical CDR3. The CDR3 is CASSEVSGGTDTQYF. In DNA, the CDR3 is TGTGCCAGCAGTGAAGTTTCAGGAGGGACAGATACGCAGTATTTT. The genes are TRBV6-1 and TRBJ2-3, with D possibly being TRBD2 (6 bases). The germline V gene has CDR1 MNHNS and CDR2 SASEGT. CDR3 length: 15 amino acids. V lost 1 base and J 3 bases, leaving 11 bases between the germline ends.

V gene TRBV15 combines with J gene TRBJ2-5, with TRBD2 matching over 8 bases. Germline lookup yields CDR1 LNHNV and CDR2 YYDKDF (reference sequence). Unmatched junction bases numbered 2, after V lost 0 bases and J lost 5 bases. CDR3 length: 14 residues. CDR3 bases: TGTGCCACCAGCAGAGATTTAGCGGGGGAGACCCAGTACTTC. Its protein product is CATSRDLAGETQYF.

The V and J genes are TRBV6-1 and TRBJ2-7, with 7 bases identical to TRBD2. The length of the CDR3 is 16 residues. J was trimmed by 5 bases and V by 2 bases; bases with no gene match: 12. Germline V gene lookup returns CDR1 MNHNS and CDR2 SASEGT. CDR3 in DNA: TGTGCCAGCAGTGAATTCGTGGGCGGGAGCCCCCACGAGCAGTACTTC. It is translated as CASSEFVGGSPHEQYF.

This clone was found a few times. The chain is built from TRBV13 and TRBJ1-1, with D perhaps matching TRBD1 (6 bases). Germline CDR1 is PRHDT and CDR2 is FYEKMQ (reference sequence). V was cut by 3 bases and J by 10 bases, with 15 bases left in between. This CDR3 has 13 amino acids. DNA for the CDR3: TGTGCCAGCAGCTTTGGACAGTCCCAGGCAGCTTTCTTT. This codes for CASSFGQSQAAFF.

This rearrangement joins TRBV18 to TRBJ2-7; 8 nucleotides match TRBD2. CDR3 length equals 14 residues. V lost 1 base to trimming and J lost 6 bases; unmatched junction nucleotides: 5. Germline lookup yields CDR1 KGHSH and CDR2 LQKENI. CDR3 DNA sequence: TGTGCCAGCTCACCACAGGGACTAGAGCCCGAGCAGTACTTC. Amino acid sequence: CASSPQGLEPEQYF.

The genes are TRBV6-1 and TRBJ1-1, with TRBD1 matching 7 bases. The CDR3 is 14 residues long. Germline V gene sequence: CDR1 MNHNS, CDR2 SASEGT. V trimming: 5 bases; J trimming: 5 bases; junction bases outside the gene matches: 8. This CDR3 is CASSPQGVRTEAFF. For the CDR3, the DNA is TGTGCCAGCAGTCCGCAGGGGGTAAGGACTGAAGCTTTCTTT.

The chain has TRBV28 and TRBJ1-1; 10 bases are shared with TRBD1. The CDR3 contains 14 residues. Germline V gene lookup returns CDR1 MDHEN and CDR2 SYDVKM. The trim removed 5 bases at V and 5 bases at J, leaving 5 bases unmatched. CDR3 bases: TGTGCCAGCAGTCAGGGACAGGGGCGTACTGAAGCTTTCTTT. Translation: CASSQGQGRTEAFF.

The chain employs TRBV18 and TRBJ2-5; the match to TRBD1 covers 8 bases. This CDR3 is 13 amino acids long. The germline gives CDR1 KGHSH, CDR2 LQKENI. The junction had 0 bases not matched to a gene; V was cut back by 2 bases and J by 4 bases. CDR3 residues: CASSPGTGETQYF. In DNA, the CDR3 is TGTGCCAGCTCACCAGGGACAGGAGAGACCCAGTACTTC.

The J gene is TRBJ1-2, the V gene TRBV19; tentative D call: TRBD1 (5 bases). Germline V gives CDR1 LNHDA, CDR2 SQIVND (reference sequence). V was clipped by 4 bases and J by 5 bases, with 14 bases between them. CDR3 length equals 14 residues. CDR3: CASSNGGAPYGYTF. The CDR3 nucleotides read TGTGCCAGTAGTAATGGAGGGGCCCCATATGGCTACACCTTC.

The genes are TRBV7-9 and TRBJ1-6; 7 nucleotides match TRBD1. CDR3 length: 14 residues. Germline V gene data show CDR1 as SEHNR and CDR2 as FQNEAQ (reference sequence). V was clipped by 7 bases and J by 5 bases; unmatched bases: 5. The CDR3 loop is CASINDRDNSPLHF. The DNA of the CDR3 is TGTGCCAGCATTAACGACAGGGATAATTCACCCCTCCACTTT. Together with reference TRBV7-9 and TRBJ1-6, the CDR3 gives the full variable domain: DTGVSQNPRHKITKRGQNVTFRCDPISEHNRLYWYRQTLGQGPEFLTYFQNEAQLEKSRLLSDRFSAERPKGSFSTLEIQRTEQGDSAMYLCASINDRDNSPLHFGNGTRLTVT.